This T cell receptor (beta chain) was sequenced for a study of T cell changes during pregnancy in multiple sclerosis (dated by TCRdb to the late 2010s). Background on the whole study: Changes in the T cell repertoire over the course of pregnancy were examined in this study in women with multiple sclerosis.

About this clone: Its cognate antigen has yet to be identified. The sample holds no much larger clone one base away, and base qualities are not on file.

The protocol used for the library was the immunoSEQ multiplex PCR assay. Here the immuneACCESS table is served through TCRdb, limited to in-frame sequences with V and J called. Missing clones are a known gap in these copies; in checked studies unresolved V genes cover under half, and the rest lacks a known reason. For this sample the table gives approximately 65,000 clones, of which about 96% were detected only once. The ten top clones hold roughly 2.4% of the sample. The CDR3, cysteine through phenylalanine, is 15 amino acids long. Of all the DNA, just the CDR3 is kept, 45 bases in frame from base 1. V is cut by 2 bases and J by 7 bases, and the space between the germline ends is 16 bases. CDR1 and CDR2 (SGDLS, YYNGEE) derive from the germline V gene.

The chain employs TRBV9 and TRBJ2-1, with TRBD2 perhaps the D gene, on 7 matching bases. The receptor comes from a female donor with multiple sclerosis, enrolled in a pregnancy study. Sequencing used CD8+ T cells from peripheral blood mononuclear cells, obtained after pregnancy. The CDR3 has the sequence CASSVWGGPENEQFF. The sequenced DNA: TGTGCCAGCAGCGTTTGGGGGGGGCCTGAAAATGAGCAGTTCTTC.